This T cell receptor (beta chain) is drawn from a study of tumor-infiltrating lymphocytes in primary liver carcinoma. Study at large: Participating patients were men and women between 30 and 69 years old.

Synthesis of TCR beta cDNA was carried out from 450 to 650 ng total RNA with a constant-region primer. Slightly modified ARM-PCR, run as three nested multiplex PCR rounds, produced the TCR beta libraries. Amplification in the first two PCR rounds was performed using TRBV1-TRBV30 forward primers and a C-beta reverse primer for roughly 9 cycles each. MiXCR was run by TCRdb on the multiplex PCR reads, yielding one entry per CDR3 protein. This table has 330,000 or so distinct CDR3 sequences, 65% appearing once. Blood RNA came from unsorted whole blood; germline DNA was also extracted. This clonotype was observed many times. There are 13 residues in the CDR3. J gave up 7 bases and V 3 bases, and 2 bases lay outside the gene matches.

V gene TRBV12-3 or TRBV12-4 combines with J gene TRBJ2-1, with 8 bases aligning to TRBD2. What was sequenced was peripheral blood. This clonotype was obtained from a man aged 35 to 55 with primary liver carcinoma and hepatitis B virus infection. CDR3 amino acids: CASSFGTRNEQFF. CDR3 nucleotide sequence: TGTGCCAGCAGTTTCGGGACTAGGAATGAGCAGTTCTTC.